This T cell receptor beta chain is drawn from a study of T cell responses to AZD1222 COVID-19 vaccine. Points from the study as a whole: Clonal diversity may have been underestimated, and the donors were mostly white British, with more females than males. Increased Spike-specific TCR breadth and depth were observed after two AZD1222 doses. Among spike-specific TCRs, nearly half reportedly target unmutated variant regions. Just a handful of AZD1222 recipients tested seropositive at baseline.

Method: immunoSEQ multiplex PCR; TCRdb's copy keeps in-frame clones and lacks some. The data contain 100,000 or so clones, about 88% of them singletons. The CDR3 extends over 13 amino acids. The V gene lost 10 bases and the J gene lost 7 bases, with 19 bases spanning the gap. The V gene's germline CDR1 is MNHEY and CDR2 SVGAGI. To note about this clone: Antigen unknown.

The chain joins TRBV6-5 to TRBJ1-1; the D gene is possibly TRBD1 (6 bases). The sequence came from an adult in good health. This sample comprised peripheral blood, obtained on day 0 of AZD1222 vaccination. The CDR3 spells CATRRGSGVEAFF. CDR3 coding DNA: TGTGCCACCAGAAGGGGGTCGGGGGTTGAAGCTTTCTTT.